One T cell receptor beta chain is described in this entry. Germline V lookup: CDR1 MNHNS, CDR2 SASEGT. The CDR3 consists of 15 residues. The V end was cut by 2 bases, the J end by 0 bases, with 8 bases between. Measured with immunoSEQ multiplex PCR; TCRdb has only the in-frame clones, and not every one. The table includes 90,000 to 110,000 clones, 88% detected once. The entry originates in a study of cytomegalovirus exposure and HLA in healthy donors. The specimen was PBMCs. This receptor was identified in a woman between 18 and 29 years old in good health and CMV-seronegative. V is TRBV6-1 and J is TRBJ2-4; TRBD1 is a possible D gene (5 bases). CDR3 amino acids: CASSEQGIAKNIQYF. The CDR3 DNA is TGTGCCAGCAGTGAACAGGGAATAGCCAAAAACATTCAGTACTTC.